This TCR beta chain emerged from a study of blood T cells in healthy people across ages. Comments on this clonotype: Its antigen is unidentified.

Sample-barcoded 5' priming and a J-beta primer mix drove a second PCR of 7 to 11 cycles. TCRdb ran MiXCR on the 5' RACE reads and lists one entry per CDR3 protein. The table lists just over 1 million distinct CDR3 sequences, 35% to 50% of them singletons. Overall study results and limits: There was no known CMV status for donors, so expanded clonotype changes were possibly confounded.

V was cut by 1 base and J by 5 bases, with 12 bases left in between. This CDR3 has 15 amino acids. Germline values: CDR1 MNHEY, CDR2 SMNVEV (reference sequence). The source of this sequence is a woman aged 55-70 years in good health. The chain is built from TRBV27 and TRBJ2-1; D might be TRBD1 or TRBD2, each matching 6 bases. Material: blood. CDR3 region: CASSLWGAPDNEQFF. CDR3 nucleotides: TGTGCCAGCAGTTTATGGGGGGCCCCAGACAATGAGCAGTTCTTC.